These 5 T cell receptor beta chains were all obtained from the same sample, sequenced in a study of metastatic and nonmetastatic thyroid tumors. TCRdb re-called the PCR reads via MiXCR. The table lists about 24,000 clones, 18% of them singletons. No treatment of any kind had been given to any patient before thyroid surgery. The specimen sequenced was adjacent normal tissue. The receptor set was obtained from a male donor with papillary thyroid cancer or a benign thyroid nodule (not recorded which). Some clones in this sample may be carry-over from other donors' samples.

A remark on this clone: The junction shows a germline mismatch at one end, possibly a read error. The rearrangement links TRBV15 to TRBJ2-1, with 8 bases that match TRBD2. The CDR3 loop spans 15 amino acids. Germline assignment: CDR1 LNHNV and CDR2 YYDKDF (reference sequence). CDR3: CAASRGREAYNKQFF. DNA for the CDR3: TGTGCCGCCAGCAGAGGGCGGGAGGCCTACAATAAGCAGTTCTTC.

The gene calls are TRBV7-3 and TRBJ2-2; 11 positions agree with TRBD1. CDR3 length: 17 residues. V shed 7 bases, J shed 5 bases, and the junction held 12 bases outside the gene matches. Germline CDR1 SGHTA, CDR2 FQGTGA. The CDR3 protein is CASIYTGTGGPTGELFF. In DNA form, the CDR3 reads TGTGCCAGCATCTACACCGGGACAGGGGGACCTACCGGGGAGCTGTTTTTT.

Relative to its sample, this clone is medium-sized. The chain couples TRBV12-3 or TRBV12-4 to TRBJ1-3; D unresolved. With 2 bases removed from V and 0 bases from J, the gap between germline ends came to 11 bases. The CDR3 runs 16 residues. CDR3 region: CASSLNQASSGNTIYF. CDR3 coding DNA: TGTGCCAGCAGTTTAAACCAAGCTAGCTCTGGAAACACCATATATTTT.

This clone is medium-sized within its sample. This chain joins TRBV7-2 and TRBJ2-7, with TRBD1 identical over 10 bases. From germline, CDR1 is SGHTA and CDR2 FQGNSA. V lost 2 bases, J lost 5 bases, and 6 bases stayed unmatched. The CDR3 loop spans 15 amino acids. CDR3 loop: CASSLTDRGRDEQYF. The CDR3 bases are TGTGCCAGCAGCTTAACTGACAGGGGGCGGGACGAGCAGTACTTC.

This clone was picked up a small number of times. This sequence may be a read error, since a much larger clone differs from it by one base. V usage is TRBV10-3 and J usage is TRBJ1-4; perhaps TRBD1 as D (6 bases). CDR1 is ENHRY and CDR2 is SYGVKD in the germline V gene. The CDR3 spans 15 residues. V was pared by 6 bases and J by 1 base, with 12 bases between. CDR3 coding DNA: TGTGCCATCAGCGACAGGAGTGTAACTAATGAAAAACTGTTTTTT. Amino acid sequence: CAISDRSVTNEKLFF.